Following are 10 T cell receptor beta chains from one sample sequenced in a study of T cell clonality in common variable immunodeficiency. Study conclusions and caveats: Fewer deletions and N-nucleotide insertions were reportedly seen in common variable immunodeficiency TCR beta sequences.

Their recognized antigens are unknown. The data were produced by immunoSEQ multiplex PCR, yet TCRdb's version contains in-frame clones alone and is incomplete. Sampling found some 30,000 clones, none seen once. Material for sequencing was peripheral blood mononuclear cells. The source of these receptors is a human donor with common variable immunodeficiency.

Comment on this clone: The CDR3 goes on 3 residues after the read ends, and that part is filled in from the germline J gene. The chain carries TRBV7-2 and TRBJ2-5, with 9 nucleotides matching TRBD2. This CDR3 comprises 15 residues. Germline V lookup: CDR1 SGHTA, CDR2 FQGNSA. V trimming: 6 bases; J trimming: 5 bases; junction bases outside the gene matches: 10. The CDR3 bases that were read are TGTGCCAGCAGGGTAGCGGGGGAACCTGGGGAGACC. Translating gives CASRVAGEPGET. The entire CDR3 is CASRVAGEPGETQYF.

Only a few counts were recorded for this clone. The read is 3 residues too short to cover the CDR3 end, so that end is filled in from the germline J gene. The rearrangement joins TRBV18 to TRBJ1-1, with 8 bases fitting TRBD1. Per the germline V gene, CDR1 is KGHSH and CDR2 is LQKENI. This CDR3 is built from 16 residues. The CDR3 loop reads CASSPLQGAGSSWAFF. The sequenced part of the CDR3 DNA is TGTGCCAGCTCACCACTTCAGGGGGCGGGGAGTAGTTGG.

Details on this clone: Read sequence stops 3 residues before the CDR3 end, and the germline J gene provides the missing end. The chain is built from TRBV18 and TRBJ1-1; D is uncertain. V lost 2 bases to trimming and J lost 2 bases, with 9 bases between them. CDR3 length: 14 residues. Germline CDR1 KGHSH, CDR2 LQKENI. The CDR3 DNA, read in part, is TGTGCCAGCTCACCATTTTCGGTAAACACTGAA. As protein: CASSPFSVNTE. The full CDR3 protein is CASSPFSVNTEAFF.

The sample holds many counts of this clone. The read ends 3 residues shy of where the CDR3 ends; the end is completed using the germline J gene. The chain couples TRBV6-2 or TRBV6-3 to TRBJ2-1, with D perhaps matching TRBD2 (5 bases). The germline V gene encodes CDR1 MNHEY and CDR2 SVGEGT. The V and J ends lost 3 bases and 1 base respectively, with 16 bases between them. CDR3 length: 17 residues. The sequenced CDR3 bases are TGTGCCAGCAGTTATGTTAGGAGCCCGGGGTCCTACAATGAG. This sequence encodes CASSYVRSPGSYNE. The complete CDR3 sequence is CASSYVRSPGSYNEQFF.

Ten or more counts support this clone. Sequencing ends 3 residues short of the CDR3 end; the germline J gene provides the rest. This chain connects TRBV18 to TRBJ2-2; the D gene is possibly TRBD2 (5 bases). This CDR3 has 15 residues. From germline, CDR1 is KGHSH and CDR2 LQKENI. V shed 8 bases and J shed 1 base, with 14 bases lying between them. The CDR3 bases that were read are TGTGCCAGCCCCTCCCCCGGGGTGAACACCGGGGAG. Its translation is CASPSPGVNTGE. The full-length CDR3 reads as CASPSPGVNTGELFF. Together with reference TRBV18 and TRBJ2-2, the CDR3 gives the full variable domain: NAGVMQNPRHLVRRRGQEARLRCSPMKGHSHVYWYRQLPEEGLKFMVYLQKENIIDESGMPKERFSAEFPKEGPSILRIQQVVRGDSAAYFCASPSPGVNTGELFFGEGSRLTVL.

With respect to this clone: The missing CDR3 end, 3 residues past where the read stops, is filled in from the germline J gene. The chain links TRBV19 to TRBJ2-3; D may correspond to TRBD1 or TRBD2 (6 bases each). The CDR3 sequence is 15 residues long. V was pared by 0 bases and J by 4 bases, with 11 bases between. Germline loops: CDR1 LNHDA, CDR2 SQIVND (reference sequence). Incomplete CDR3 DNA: TGTGCCAGTAGTATAGACAACAGGGAGGCAGATACG. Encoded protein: CASSIDNREADT. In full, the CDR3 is CASSIDNREADTQYF.

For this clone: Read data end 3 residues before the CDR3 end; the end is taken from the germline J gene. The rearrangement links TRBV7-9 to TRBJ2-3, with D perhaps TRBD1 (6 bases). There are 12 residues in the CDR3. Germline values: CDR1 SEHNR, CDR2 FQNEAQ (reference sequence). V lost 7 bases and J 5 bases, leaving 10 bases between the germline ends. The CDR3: CASNRGGDTQYF. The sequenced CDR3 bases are TGTGCCAGCAACCGAGGGGGAGATACG.

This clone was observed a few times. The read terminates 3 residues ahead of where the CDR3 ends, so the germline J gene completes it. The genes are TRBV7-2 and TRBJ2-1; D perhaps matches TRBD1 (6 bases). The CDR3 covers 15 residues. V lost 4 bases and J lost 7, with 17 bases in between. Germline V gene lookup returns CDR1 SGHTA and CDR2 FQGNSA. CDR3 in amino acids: CASSSQGRAVNEQFF. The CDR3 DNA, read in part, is TGTGCCAGCAGCTCACAGGGAAGGGCAGTGAATGAG.

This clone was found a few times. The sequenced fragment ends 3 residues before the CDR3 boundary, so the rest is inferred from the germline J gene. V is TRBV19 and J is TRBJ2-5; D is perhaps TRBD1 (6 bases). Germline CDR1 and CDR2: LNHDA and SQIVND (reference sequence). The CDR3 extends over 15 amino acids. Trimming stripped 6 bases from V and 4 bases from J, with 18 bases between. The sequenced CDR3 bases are TGTGCCAGTAGCAGCGGCAGGGGCGCACCAGAGACC. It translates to CASSSGRGAPET. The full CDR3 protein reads CASSSGRGAPETQYF.

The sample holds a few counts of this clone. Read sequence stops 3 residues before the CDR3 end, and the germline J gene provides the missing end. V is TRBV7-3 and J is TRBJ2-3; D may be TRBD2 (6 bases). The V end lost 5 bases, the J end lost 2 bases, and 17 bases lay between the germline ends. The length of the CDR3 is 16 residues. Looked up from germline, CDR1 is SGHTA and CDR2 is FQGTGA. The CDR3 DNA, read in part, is TGTGCCAGCAGCCTTACCGGGACTGGCTACACAGATACG. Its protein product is CASSLTGTGYTDT. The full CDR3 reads CASSLTGTGYTDTQYF.